The next 5 T cell receptor beta chains were all read from a single sample in a study of CD8 T cells in Susac syndrome. With random hexamers, roughly 0.5 to 1 ug RNA was reverse transcribed. TCRdb redid the calling of the immunoSEQ multiplex PCR reads with MiXCR, one entry per CDR3 protein. The profile shows 150,000 to 200,000 distinct CDR3 sequences, about 94% of them singletons. Sequencing was performed on CD4+ T cells from PBMCs. The origin of the receptors is a human donor in good health.

The gene calls are TRBV29-1 and TRBJ2-3; 14 nucleotides agree with TRBD2. CDR3 length: 17 residues. The trim removed 5 bases at V and 0 bases at J, leaving 7 bases unmatched. Germline CDR1 is SQVTM and CDR2 is ANQGSEA. The CDR3 sequence: CSVRGLAGGGSTDTQYF. The DNA for the CDR3 is TGCAGCGTTCGTGGACTAGCGGGGGGCGGTAGCACAGATACGCAGTATTTT.

The V gene is TRBV4-3, the J gene TRBJ2-5; 7 positions agree with TRBD2. The CDR3 spans 15 residues. Germline CDR1 and CDR2: LGHNA and YSLEER. The ends lost 0 bases at V and 4 bases at J; junction bases unmatched: 5. The CDR3: CASSQEGGGPETQYF. The CDR3 coding sequence is TGCGCCAGCAGCCAAGAAGGCGGGGGTCCAGAGACCCAGTACTTC.

The J gene is TRBJ2-3, the V gene TRBV7-9; unclear D gene. Germline CDR1 SEHNR, CDR2 FQNEAQ (reference sequence). Deletions cut 10 bases from V and 9 bases from J, with 17 bases between. The CDR3 sequence is 12 residues long. The CDR3 protein is CATTSEAITQYF. The CDR3 DNA sequence: TGTGCCACCACATCAGAGGCGATAACGCAGTATTTT. The full variable domain, in which reference TRBV7-9 and TRBJ2-3 provide the parts outside the CDR3, is DTGVSQNPRHKITKRGQNVTFRCDPISEHNRLYWYRQTLGQGPEFLTYFQNEAQLEKSRLLSDRFSAERPKGSFSTLEIQRTEQGDSAMYLCATTSEAITQYFGPGTRLTVL.

The V and J genes are TRBV7-2 and TRBJ1-4; TRBD1 matches 9 bases. Germline V gene lookup returns CDR1 SGHTA and CDR2 FQGNSA. The CDR3 contains 13 residues. The trim removed 8 bases at V and 7 bases at J, leaving 5 bases unmatched. The CDR3 spells CASGVQGAEKLFF. Written as DNA, the CDR3 is TGTGCCAGCGGCGTACAGGGGGCTGAAAAACTGTTTTTT.

On this clonotype itself: The junction and the germline gene differ at one end; a read error may be behind it. V gene TRBV7-7 combines with J gene TRBJ2-1; no reliable D call. CDR1 is SSHAT and CDR2 is FNYEAQ in the germline V gene (reference sequence). The CDR3 runs to 13 residues. The CDR3 here is CASSLEFSNEQFF. The CDR3 bases are TGTGCTAGCAGCTTAGAATTTAGCAATGAGCAGTTCTTC.